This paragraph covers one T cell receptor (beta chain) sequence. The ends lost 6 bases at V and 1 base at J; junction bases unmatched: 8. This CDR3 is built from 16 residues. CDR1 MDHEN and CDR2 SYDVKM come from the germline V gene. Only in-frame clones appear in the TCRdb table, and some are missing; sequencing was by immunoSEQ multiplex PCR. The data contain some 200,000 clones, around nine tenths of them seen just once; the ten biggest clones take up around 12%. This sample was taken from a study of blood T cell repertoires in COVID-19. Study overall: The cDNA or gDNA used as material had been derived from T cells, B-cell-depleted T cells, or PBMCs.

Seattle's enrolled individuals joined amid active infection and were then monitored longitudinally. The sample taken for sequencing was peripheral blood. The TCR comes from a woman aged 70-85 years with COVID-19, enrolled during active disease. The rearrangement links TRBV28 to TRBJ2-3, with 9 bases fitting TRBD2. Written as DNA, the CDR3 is TGTGCCAGCAGGACCATGGCGGGAGGGGGCACAGATACGCAGTATTTT. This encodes CASRTMAGGGTDTQYF.